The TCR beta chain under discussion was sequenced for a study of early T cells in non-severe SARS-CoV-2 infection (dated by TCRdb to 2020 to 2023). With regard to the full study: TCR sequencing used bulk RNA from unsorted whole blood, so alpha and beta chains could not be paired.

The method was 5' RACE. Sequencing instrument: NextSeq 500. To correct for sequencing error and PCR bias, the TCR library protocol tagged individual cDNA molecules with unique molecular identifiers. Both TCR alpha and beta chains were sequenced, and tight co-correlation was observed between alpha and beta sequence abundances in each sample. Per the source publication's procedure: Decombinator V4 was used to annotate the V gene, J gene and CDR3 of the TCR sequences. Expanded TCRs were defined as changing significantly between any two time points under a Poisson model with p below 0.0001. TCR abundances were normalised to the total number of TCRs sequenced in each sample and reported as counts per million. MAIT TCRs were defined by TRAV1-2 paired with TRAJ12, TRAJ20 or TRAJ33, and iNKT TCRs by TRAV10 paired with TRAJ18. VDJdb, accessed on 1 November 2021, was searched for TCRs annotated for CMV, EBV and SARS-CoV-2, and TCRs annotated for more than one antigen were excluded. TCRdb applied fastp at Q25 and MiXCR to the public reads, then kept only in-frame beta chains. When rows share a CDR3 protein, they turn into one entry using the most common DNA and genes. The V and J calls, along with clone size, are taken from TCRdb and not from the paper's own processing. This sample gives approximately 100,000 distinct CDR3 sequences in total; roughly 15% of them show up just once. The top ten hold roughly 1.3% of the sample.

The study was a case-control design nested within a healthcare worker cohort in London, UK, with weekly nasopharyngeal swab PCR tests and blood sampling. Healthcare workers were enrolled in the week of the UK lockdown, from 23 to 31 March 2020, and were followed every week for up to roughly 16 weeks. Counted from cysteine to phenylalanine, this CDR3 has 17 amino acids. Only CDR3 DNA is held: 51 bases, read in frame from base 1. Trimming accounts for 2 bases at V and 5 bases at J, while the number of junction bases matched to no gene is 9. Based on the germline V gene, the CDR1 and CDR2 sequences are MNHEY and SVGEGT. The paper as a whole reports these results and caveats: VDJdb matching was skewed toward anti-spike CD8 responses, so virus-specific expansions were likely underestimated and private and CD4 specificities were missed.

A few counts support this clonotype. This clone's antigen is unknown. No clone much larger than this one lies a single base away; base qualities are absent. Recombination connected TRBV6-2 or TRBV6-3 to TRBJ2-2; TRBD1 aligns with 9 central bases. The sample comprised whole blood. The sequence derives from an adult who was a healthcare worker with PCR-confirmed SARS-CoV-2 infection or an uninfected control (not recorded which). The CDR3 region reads CASSYPPGQGRTGELFF. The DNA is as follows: TGTGCCAGCAGTTACCCGCCGGGACAGGGAAGGACCGGGGAGCTGTTTTTT.